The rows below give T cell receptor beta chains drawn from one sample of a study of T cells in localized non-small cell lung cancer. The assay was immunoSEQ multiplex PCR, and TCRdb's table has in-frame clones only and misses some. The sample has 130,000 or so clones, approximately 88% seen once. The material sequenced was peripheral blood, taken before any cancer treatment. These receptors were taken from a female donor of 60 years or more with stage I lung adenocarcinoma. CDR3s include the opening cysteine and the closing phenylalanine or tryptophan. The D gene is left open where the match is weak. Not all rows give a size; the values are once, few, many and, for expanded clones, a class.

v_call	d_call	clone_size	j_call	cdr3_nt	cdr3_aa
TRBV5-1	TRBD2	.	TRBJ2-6	TGCGCCAGCAGCTTGTTGGCTAGCGGGAGAAGTGCTGGGGCCAACGTCCTGACTTTC	CASSLLASGRSAGANVLTF
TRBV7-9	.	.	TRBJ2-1	TGTGCCAGCAGCCCGCCGGGGTGGGGTGAGCAGTTCTTC	CASSPPGWGEQFF
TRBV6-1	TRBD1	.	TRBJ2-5	TGTGCCAGCAGTTTGACAGGGTGGCAAGAGACCCAGTACTTC	CASSLTGWQETQYF
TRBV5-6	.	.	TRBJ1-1	TGTGCCAGCAGCTTGGGGAATACGGGACTGAAGAACACTGAAGCTTTCTTT	CASSLGNTGLKNTEAFF
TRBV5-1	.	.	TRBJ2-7	TGCGCCAGCAGCCCCAGGGGGGGCTCCTACGAGCAGTACTTC	CASSPRGGSYEQYF
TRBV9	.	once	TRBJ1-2	TGTGCCAGCAGCCCCGGGGGAGATGGCTACACCTTC	CASSPGGDGYTF
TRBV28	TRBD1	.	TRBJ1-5	TGTGCCAGCAAGGGGAAGGGGACAGGGGGCTTTCAGCCCCAGCATTTT	CASKGKGTGGFQPQHF
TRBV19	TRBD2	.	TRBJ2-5	TGTGCCAGTAGTATTTTGGGACTAGGGGGTGGCCAAGAGACCCAGTACTTC	CASSILGLGGGQETQYF
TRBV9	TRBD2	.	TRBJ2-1	TGTGCCAGCAGCGTAGTTCCTAGCGGGAGTTACAATGAGCAGTTCTTC	CASSVVPSGSYNEQFF
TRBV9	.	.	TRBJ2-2	TGTGCCAGCAGCGTCATGTCTGGCGGGGAGCTGTTTTTT	CASSVMSGGELFF
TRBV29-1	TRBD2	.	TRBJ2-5	TGCAGCGCAACAGCGGGAGTTGAGACCCAGTACTTC	CSATAGVETQYF
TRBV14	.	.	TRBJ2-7	TGTGCCAGCAGCCCCACAGGAACCCCCTACGAGCAGTACTTC	CASSPTGTPYEQYF
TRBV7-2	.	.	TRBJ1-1	TGTGCCAGCAGCTTAGCGGTGGTGGATGAAGCTTTCTTT	CASSLAVVDEAFF
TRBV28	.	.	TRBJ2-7	TGTGCCAGCCGGGACATCGGTACCTACGAGCAGTACTTC	CASRDIGTYEQYF
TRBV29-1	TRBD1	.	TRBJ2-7	TGCAGCGCCCGACAGGGGGCTGCCTACGAGCAGTACTTC	CSARQGAAYEQYF
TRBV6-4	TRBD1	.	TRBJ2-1	TGTGCCAGCAGTGAAGGGACAGGGAGGTTAGAGCAGTTCTTC	CASSEGTGRLEQFF
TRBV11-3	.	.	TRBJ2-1	TGTGCCAGCAGCTTAGCTTTGAGTAGCTCCTACAATGAGCAGTTCTTC	CASSLALSSSYNEQFF
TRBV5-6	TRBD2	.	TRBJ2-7	TGTGCCAGCAGCAAACTAGGACTAGCGGGGAAGCATTACGAGCAGTACTTC	CASSKLGLAGKHYEQYF
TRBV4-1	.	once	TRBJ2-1	TGCGCCAGCAGCCAAAGAGGGTACAATGAGCAGTTCTTC	CASSQRGYNEQFF
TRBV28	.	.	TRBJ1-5	TGTGCCAGCAGATCCATCGAGGGGTTTAATCAGCCCCAGCATTTT	CASRSIEGFNQPQHF
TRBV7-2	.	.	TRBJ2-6	TGTGCCAGCAGCTCAGGCTTCTCTGGGGCCAACGTCCTGACTTTC	CASSSGFSGANVLTF
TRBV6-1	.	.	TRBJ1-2	TGTGCCAGCAGTGAATCCCACGGGACCACTTATGGCTACACCTTC	CASSESHGTTYGYTF
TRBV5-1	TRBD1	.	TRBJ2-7	TGCGCCAGCAGCTTGGCGGCAGGGGGCTCCTACGAGCAGTACTTC	CASSLAAGGSYEQYF
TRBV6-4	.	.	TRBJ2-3	TGTGCCAGCAGTGACAGGGACCTTAGCACAGATACGCAGTATTTT	CASSDRDLSTDTQYF
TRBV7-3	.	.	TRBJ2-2	TGTGCCAGCAGCTTAGGACGGAACACCGGGGAGCTGTTTTTT	CASSLGRNTGELFF
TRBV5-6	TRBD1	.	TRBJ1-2	TGTGCCAGGGAAACAGGGGGAAGCTATGGCTACACCTTC	CARETGGSYGYTF
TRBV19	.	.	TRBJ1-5	TGTGCCAGTAGACAGCGGGGAGGATTTCAGCCCCAGCATTTT	CASRQRGGFQPQHF
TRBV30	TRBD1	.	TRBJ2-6	TGTGCCTGGAAAAAGGACAGGGGATTTCTCTACGGTTCTGGGGCCAACGTCCTGACTTTC	CAWKKDRGFLYGSGANVLTF
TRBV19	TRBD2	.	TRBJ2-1	TGTGCCAGTAGTACCGACCCCCCTGGACTAGCGGGAGGTAATAATGAGCAGTTCTTC	CASSTDPPGLAGGNNEQFF
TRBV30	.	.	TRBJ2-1	TGTGCCTGGAAATTGGGGTCAGGGCGGAATGAGCAGTTCTTC	CAWKLGSGRNEQFF
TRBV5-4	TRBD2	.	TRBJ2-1	TGTGCCAGCAGCCAAGAGCCGGGAGGACCAAGCTCCTACAATGAGCAGTTCTTC	CASSQEPGGPSSYNEQFF
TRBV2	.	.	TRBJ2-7	TGTGCCAGCCCTGCAGGCGTTGGGTCGAACGAGCAGTACTTC	CASPAGVGSNEQYF
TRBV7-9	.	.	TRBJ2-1	TGTGCCAGCAGCGGATTGGGGAATGAGCAGTTCTTC	CASSGLGNEQFF
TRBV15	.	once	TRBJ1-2	TGTGCCACCAGCAGAGAAGTGGGGGTGGGGGCCTCCATCTATGGCTACACCTTC	CATSREVGVGASIYGYTF
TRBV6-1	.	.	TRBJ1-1	TGTGCCAGCAAAGGACCGGGGCAGGGCACTGAAGCTTTCTTT	CASKGPGQGTEAFF
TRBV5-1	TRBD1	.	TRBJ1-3	TGCGCCAGCAGCTCTCCGGACAGGGGGATAAACACCATATATTTT	CASSSPDRGINTIYF
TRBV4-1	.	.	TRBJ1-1	TGCGCCAGCAGCCAAGTCCAGGCCCTGAACACTGAAGCTTTCTTT	CASSQVQALNTEAFF
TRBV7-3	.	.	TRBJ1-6	TGTGCCAGCAGCTTAATAGGGGGGAGTAATTCACCCCTCCACTTT	CASSLIGGSNSPLHF
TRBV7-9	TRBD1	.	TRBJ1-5	TGTGCCAGCAGCCGGACAGGGCCGAATCAGCCCCAGCATTTT	CASSRTGPNQPQHF
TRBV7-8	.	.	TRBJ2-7	TGTGCCAGCAACCCCGGGCACGGCGCCTACGAGCAGTACTTC	CASNPGHGAYEQYF
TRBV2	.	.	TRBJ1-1	TGTGCCAGCAGTGAAGATTCCCACTTGACTGAAGCTTTCTTT	CASSEDSHLTEAFF
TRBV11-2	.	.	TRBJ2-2	TGTGCCAGCAGCTACCGGTGGGGCGCGAACACCGGGGAGCTGTTTTTT	CASSYRWGANTGELFF
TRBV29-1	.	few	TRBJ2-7	TGCAGCGTTGGGGGGCCCGCGGGGGCTTCCGAGCAGTACTTC	CSVGGPAGASEQYF
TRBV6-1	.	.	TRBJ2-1	TGTGCCGGGGGGCCATTTGGGAATGAGCAGTTCTTC	CAGGPFGNEQFF
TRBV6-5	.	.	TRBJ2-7	TGTGCCAGCAGTTACCTGGGACGGCAGTACTTC	CASSYLGRQYF
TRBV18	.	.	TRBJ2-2	TGTGCCAGCTCCCTGGCGTCTGAGGGGGAGCTGTTTTTT	CASSLASEGELFF